The clone carrying this T cell receptor (beta chain) turned up a few times. What it recognizes is unknown. The entry originates in a study of regulatory T cells in long-lasting Graves disease. V lost 5 bases and J 4 bases, leaving 9 bases between the germline ends. CDR3 length: 12 residues. For TCR beta, libraries came from iRepertoire HTBI primers and Arm-PCR of CDR3 regions. TCRdb re-analysed the multiplex PCR reads in MiXCR, keeping a single row per CDR3 protein. In the table there are 350,000 to 400,000 distinct CDR3 sequences, around 15% of which are singletons. Time point here: newly diagnosed GD, antithyroid drugs for less than 3 months. Isolated PBMC RNA provided the starting material for the TCR library. Points from the study as a whole: Gene preferences differed: TRBV28, TRBJ1-2, TRBJ2-5 in persistent cases.

The same sample was also studied in work on T cells in Graves' hyperthyroidism and ophthalmopathy. From that second work: Diagnosis rested on symptoms, serum thyroxine and TRAb, thyroid ultrasound, and orbital computed tomography. Using the HTBI primer set, a first-round RT-PCR was run on the TCR CDR3. Most thyroid clonotypes expanded above 0.001 were also detected in blood.

This TCR was sampled from a woman aged 18-29 years with Graves disease. This sample comprised peripheral blood mononuclear cells (PBMCs), obtained at new diagnosis, from a patient treated with antithyroid drugs. The gene calls are TRBV12-3 or TRBV12-4 and TRBJ2-7; D unresolved. As DNA, the CDR3 is TGTGCCAGCAGTCCCAACCGATACGAGCAGTACTTC. Translating it yields CASSPNRYEQYF.